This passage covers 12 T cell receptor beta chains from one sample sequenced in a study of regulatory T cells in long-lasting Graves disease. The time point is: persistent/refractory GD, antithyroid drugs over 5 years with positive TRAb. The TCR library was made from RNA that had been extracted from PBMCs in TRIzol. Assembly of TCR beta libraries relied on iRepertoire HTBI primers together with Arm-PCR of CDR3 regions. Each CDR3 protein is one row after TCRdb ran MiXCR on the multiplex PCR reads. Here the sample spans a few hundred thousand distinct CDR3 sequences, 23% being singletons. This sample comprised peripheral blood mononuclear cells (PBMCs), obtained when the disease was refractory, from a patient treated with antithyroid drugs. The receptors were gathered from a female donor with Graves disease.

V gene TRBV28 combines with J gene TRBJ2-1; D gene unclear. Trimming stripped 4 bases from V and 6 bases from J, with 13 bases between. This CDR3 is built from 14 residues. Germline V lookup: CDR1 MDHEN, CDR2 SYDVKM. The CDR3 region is CASSSLQIGNEQFF. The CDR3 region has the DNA TGTGCCAGCAGTTCCCTCCAAATCGGCAATGAGCAGTTCTTC.

CDR3 nucleotides: TGTGCCAGCAGGTCGGACAGAATCTATGGCTACACCTTC. Its protein is CASRSDRIYGYTF. This sequence joins TRBV7-2 and TRBJ1-2; possible D gene TRBD1, 6 bases. V was shortened by 6 bases and J by 4 bases, with 12 bases between the two germline ends. The CDR3 covers 13 residues. Germline V gene sequence: CDR1 SGHTA, CDR2 FQGNSA.

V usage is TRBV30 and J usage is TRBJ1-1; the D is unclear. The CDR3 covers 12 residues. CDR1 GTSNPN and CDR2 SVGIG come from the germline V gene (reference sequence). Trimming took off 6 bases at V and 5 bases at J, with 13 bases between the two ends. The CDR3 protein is CACQPRGTEAFF. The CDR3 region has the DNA TGTGCCTGCCAGCCCCGCGGGACTGAAGCTTTCTTT.

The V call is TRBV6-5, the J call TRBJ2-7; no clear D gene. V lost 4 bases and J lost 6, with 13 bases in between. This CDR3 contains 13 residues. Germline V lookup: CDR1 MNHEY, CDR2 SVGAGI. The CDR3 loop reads CASSSTFKVEQYF. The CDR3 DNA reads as TGTGCCAGCAGTTCTACCTTTAAGGTCGAGCAGTACTTC.

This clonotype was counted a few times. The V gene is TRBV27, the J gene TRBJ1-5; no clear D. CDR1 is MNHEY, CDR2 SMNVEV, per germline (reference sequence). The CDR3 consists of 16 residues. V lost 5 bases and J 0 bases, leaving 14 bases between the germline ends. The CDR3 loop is CASSLVGWYSNQPQHF. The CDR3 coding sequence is TGTGCCAGCAGTCTGGTGGGGTGGTATAGCAATCAGCCCCAGCATTTT.

This CDR3 reads CASSISRTNYGYTF. CDR3 DNA sequence: TGTGCCAGTAGTATCAGTCGGACAAACTATGGCTACACCTTC. The rearrangement joins TRBV19 to TRBJ1-2; D might be TRBD1 (5 bases). Germline V CDR1 and CDR2: LNHDA, SQIVND (reference sequence). CDR3 size: 14 residues. V lost 3 bases and J 2 bases, leaving 10 bases between the germline ends.

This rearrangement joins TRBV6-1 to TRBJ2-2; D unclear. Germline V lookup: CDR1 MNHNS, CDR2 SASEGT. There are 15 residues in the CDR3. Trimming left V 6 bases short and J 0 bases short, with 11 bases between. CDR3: CASSTGRSNTGELFF. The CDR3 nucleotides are TGTGCCAGCAGCACTGGACGCTCGAACACCGGGGAGCTGTTTTTT.

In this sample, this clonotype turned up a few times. The CDR3 DNA is TGTGCCAGCAGACAGGGGGCCGAGGGTTCACCCCTCCACTTT. This gives the protein CASRQGAEGSPLHF. The chain employs TRBV6-1 and TRBJ1-6; 9 bases are a match to TRBD1. Germline-derived CDR1 and CDR2 are MNHNS and SASEGT. CDR3 size: 14 residues. The junction had 6 bases not matched to a gene; V was cut back by 6 bases and J by 9 bases.

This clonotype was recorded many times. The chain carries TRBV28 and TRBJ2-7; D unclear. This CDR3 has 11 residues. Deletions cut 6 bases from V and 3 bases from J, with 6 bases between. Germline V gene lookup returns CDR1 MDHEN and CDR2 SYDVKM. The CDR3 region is CASSPHYEQYF. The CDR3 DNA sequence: TGTGCCAGCAGCCCCCACTACGAGCAGTACTTC.

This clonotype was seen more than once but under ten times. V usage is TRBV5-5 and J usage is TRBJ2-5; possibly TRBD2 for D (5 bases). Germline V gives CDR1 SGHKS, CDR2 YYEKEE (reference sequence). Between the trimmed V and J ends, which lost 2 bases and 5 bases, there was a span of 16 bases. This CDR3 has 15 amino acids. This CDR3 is CASSFTRAEGETQYF. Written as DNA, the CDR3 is TGTGCCAGCAGCTTTACGAGGGCCGAGGGCGAGACCCAGTACTTC. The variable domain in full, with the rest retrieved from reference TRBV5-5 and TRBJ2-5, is DAGVTQSPTHLIKTRGQQVTLRCSPISGHKSVSWYQQVLGQGPQFIFQYYEKEERGRGNFPDRFSARQFPNYSSELNVNALLLGDSALYLCASSFTRAEGETQYFGPGTRLLVL.

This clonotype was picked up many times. The CDR3 region has the DNA TGTGCCAGCACCCCCCAACCCCGACCCGGGGACAGGGGGTACGAGCAGTACTTC. Translating it yields CASTPQPRPGDRGYEQYF. The rearrangement uses TRBV12-3 or TRBV12-4 and TRBJ2-7; 11 bases line up with TRBD1. The V gene end was trimmed by 7 bases and the J gene end by 4 bases; junction bases not matched to a gene: 18. This CDR3 has 18 amino acids.

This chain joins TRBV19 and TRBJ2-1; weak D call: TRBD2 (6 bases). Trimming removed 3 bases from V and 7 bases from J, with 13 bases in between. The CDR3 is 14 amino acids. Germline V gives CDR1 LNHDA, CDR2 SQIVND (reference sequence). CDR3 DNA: TGTGCCAGTAGTATCGGGGCGGGAATGAATGAGCAGTTCTTC. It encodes CASSIGAGMNEQFF.